Below are 18 T cell receptor beta chains sequenced from a single sample in a study of T cell changes during pregnancy in multiple sclerosis. Libraries were prepared by immunoSEQ multiplex PCR; TCRdb keeps only in-frame clonotypes and omits some of them. The table shows tens of thousands of clones, with about 85% occurring only once. Source: CD4+ T cells from peripheral blood mononuclear cells, taken in the third trimester of pregnancy. The receptors originated from a female donor with multiple sclerosis, enrolled in a pregnancy study.

V is TRBV5-1 and J is TRBJ2-3, with D maybe TRBD1 (6 bases). This CDR3 has 15 amino acids. CDR1 and CDR2 (germline): SGHRS, YFSETQ. Trimming cost V 2 bases and J 3 bases, with 13 bases left between them. The CDR3 coding sequence is TGCGCCAGCAGCTTCAGGGGCGCCCTAACAGATACGCAGTATTTT. This gives the protein CASSFRGALTDTQYF.

V and J are TRBV10-1 and TRBJ2-3; 7 bases map to TRBD2. Germline V gene data show CDR1 as WNHNN and CDR2 as SYGVQD (reference sequence). Losses at the gene ends were 3 bases for V and 2 bases for J; bases not matched to a gene: 14. The CDR3 covers 18 residues. The CDR3 DNA reads TGCGCCAGCAGTGACCGGTCTAGCGGTCCTCAGTTCACAGATACGCAGTATTTT. Protein sequence: CASSDRSSGPQFTDTQYF.

This rearrangement joins TRBV7-8 to TRBJ1-5; 8 bases line up with TRBD1. Germline CDR1 reads SGHVS; CDR2 reads FQNEAQ. Trimming at V came to 6 bases and at J to 7 bases, leaving 5 bases not matched to a gene. This CDR3 is 13 amino acids long. The CDR3 loop reads CASSRDRRQPQHF. The CDR3 bases are TGTGCCAGCAGTAGGGACAGGAGGCAGCCCCAGCATTTT.

V usage is TRBV13 and J usage is TRBJ2-7; the match to TRBD2 covers 9 bases. Germline V CDR1 and CDR2: PRHDT, FYEKMQ (reference sequence). The CDR3 contains 15 residues. V dropped 5 bases and J dropped 0; count of bases not matched to a gene: 5. The CDR3 sequence is CASSPSGRPSYEQYF. As DNA, the CDR3 is TGTGCCAGCAGCCCCAGCGGGAGGCCCTCCTACGAGCAGTACTTC.

The V call is TRBV6-5, the J call TRBJ2-1; 10 nucleotides line up with TRBD2. Trimming at V came to 6 bases and at J to 2 bases, leaving 4 bases not matched to a gene. The germline CDR1 and CDR2 sequences are MNHEY and SVGAGI. The CDR3 has 15 amino acids. This CDR3 reads CASSGLAEPYNEQFF. CDR3 DNA sequence: TGTGCCAGCAGCGGACTAGCGGAACCCTACAATGAGCAGTTCTTC.

The chain is built from TRBV10-2 and TRBJ1-1; TRBD1 matches at 10 bases. The length of the CDR3 is 13 residues. CDR1 is WSHSY and CDR2 is SAAADI in the germline V gene. V was clipped by 8 bases and J by 5 bases; unmatched bases: 5. CDR3 loop: CASCRDRGTEAFF. In nucleotides, the CDR3 is TGCGCCAGCTGCCGGGACAGGGGAACTGAAGCTTTCTTT.

This clone was detected only once. V gene TRBV2 combines with J gene TRBJ2-1; 13 positions match TRBD2. The germline CDR1 and CDR2 sequences are SNHLY and FYNNEI. Trimming cost V 0 bases and J 8 bases; bases outside gene matches: 7. The CDR3 length is 17 residues. CDR3 coding DNA: TGTGCCAGCAGTGAAGCGCGGACTAGCGGGAGTGAAGATGAGCAGTTCTTC. This encodes CASSEARTSGSEDEQFF.

The chain is built from TRBV19 and TRBJ1-1, with TRBD1 matching 7 bases. CDR3 size: 16 residues. V lost 3 bases, J lost 3 bases, and 10 bases stayed unmatched. Germline loops: CDR1 LNHDA, CDR2 SQIVND (reference sequence). This CDR3 reads CASSIRRKGQHTEAFF. In DNA form, the CDR3 reads TGTGCCAGTAGTATCCGGAGGAAGGGACAGCACACTGAAGCTTTCTTT.

The chain uses TRBV7-9 and TRBJ1-2; D gene ambiguous. The germline V and J ends were trimmed by 1 base and 9 bases, with 9 bases remaining between them. The CDR3 extends over 12 amino acids. Germline V CDR1 and CDR2: SEHNR, FQNEAQ (reference sequence). Written as DNA, the CDR3 is TGTGCCAGCAGCTTAGATCGGGTTCGCTACACCTTC. It is translated as CASSLDRVRYTF.

This chain connects TRBV25-1 to TRBJ1-3; 9 nucleotides agree with TRBD1. CDR3 length: 13 amino acids. V shed 6 bases, J shed 6 bases, and the junction held 3 bases outside the gene matches. Germline CDR1 and CDR2: MGHDK and SYGVNS. The CDR3 loop is CASSRTGENTIYF. DNA for the CDR3: TGTGCCAGCAGCCGGACAGGGGAAAACACCATATATTTT.

Only one count was recorded for this clone. The J gene is TRBJ1-2, the V gene TRBV7-2, with a weak D call TRBD1 (5 bases). The CDR3 has 14 residues. Looked up from germline, CDR1 is SGHTA and CDR2 is FQGNSA. V lost 2 bases, J lost 9 bases, and 16 bases lay in between. This CDR3 reads CASSLKRTPPSYTF. CDR3 nucleotides: TGTGCCAGCAGCTTAAAAAGGACACCCCCAAGCTACACCTTC.

The V gene is TRBV30, the J gene TRBJ2-1, with 7 bases matching TRBD2. The CDR3 runs to 14 residues. Germline lookup yields CDR1 GTSNPN and CDR2 SVGIG (reference sequence). V gave up 3 bases and J gave up 8 bases; unmatched junction bases: 10. The chain's CDR3 is CAWSKGPSGYEQFF. The CDR3 DNA is TGTGCCTGGAGCAAAGGACCTAGCGGCTATGAGCAGTTCTTC.

This clone has just one count. The chain is built from TRBV6-5 and TRBJ2-7; TRBD1 aligns across 7 bases. With 6 bases clipped from V and 4 bases from J, the junction kept 9 bases outside the gene matches. The germline CDR1 and CDR2 sequences are MNHEY and SVGAGI. There are 14 residues in the CDR3. The DNA of the CDR3 is TGTGCCAGCAGCCAGGACAGGCAAGGGTACGAGCAGTACTTC. As protein: CASSQDRQGYEQYF.

V is TRBV11-2 and J is TRBJ2-7, with 7 nucleotides matching TRBD1. The CDR3 has 16 amino acids. The V gene's germline CDR1 is SGHAT and CDR2 FQNNGV. V shed 5 bases, J shed 2 bases, and the junction held 12 bases outside the gene matches. CDR3: CASSPLARQGPYEQYF. The CDR3 nucleotides are TGTGCCAGCAGCCCTCTTGCTAGACAGGGACCCTACGAGCAGTACTTC. Looking up the rest from reference TRBV11-2 and TRBJ2-7 gives the full variable domain: EAGVAQSPRYKIIEKRQSVAFWCNPISGHATLYWYQQILGQGPKLLIQFQNNGVVDDSQLPKDRFSAERLKGVDSTLKIQPAKLEDSAVYLCASSPLARQGPYEQYFGPGTRLTVT.

The rearrangement joins TRBV4-1 to TRBJ1-2, with D possibly TRBD1 on 6 matching bases. The V end lost 1 base, the J end lost 0 bases, and 15 bases lay between the germline ends. The length of the CDR3 is 17 residues. Germline V gives CDR1 MGHRA, CDR2 YSYEKL. CDR3 sequence reads: CASSQGGDTRSNYGYTF. The DNA of the CDR3 is TGCGCCAGCAGCCAAGGTGGGGACACACGATCTAACTATGGCTACACCTTC.

This chain uses TRBV7-2 with TRBJ2-7; 8 nucleotides agree with TRBD2. J lost 0 bases, V lost 2 bases, and 3 bases had no gene match. The CDR3 sequence is 15 residues long. CDR1 and CDR2 (germline): SGHTA, FQGNSA. DNA for the CDR3: TGTGCCAGCAGCTTAAGGAGCGGGGGCTCCTACGAGCAGTACTTC. Its translation is CASSLRSGGSYEQYF.

This clone was seen a few times. This chain uses TRBV18 with TRBJ2-7, with D uncertain. The V end was cut by 3 bases, the J end by 2 bases, with 11 bases between. This CDR3 has 14 residues. Germline values: CDR1 KGHSH, CDR2 LQKENI. For the CDR3, the DNA is TGTGCCAGCTCACCCAGCGCAGAGACCTACGAGCAGTACTTC. Protein sequence: CASSPSAETYEQYF.

This chain connects TRBV7-2 to TRBJ2-7; 7 bases fit TRBD2. J was trimmed by 0 bases and V by 2 bases; bases with no gene match: 4. Germline-derived CDR1 and CDR2 are SGHTA and FQGNSA. The CDR3 has 15 amino acids. The CDR3 DNA follows: TGTGCCAGCAGCTTAACGGCGGGAGCCTCCTACGAGCAGTACTTC. It encodes CASSLTAGASYEQYF.